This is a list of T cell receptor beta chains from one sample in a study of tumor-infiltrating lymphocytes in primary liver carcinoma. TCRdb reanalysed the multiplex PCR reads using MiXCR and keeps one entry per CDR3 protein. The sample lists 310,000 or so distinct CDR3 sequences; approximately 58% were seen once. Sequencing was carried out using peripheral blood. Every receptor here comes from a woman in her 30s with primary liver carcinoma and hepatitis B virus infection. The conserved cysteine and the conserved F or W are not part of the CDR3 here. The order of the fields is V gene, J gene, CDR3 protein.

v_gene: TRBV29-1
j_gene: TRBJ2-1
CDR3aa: SVNRDIHLNEQF

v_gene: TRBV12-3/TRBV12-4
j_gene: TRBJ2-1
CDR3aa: ASSVGWSSYNEQF

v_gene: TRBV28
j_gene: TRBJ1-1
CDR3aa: ASSLWGEGTEAF

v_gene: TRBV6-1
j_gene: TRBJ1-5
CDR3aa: ASMVNRNQPQH

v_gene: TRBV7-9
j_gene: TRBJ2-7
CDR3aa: ASSLVSLKLEQY

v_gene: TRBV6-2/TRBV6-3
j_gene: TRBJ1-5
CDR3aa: ASSFDRSYSNQPQH

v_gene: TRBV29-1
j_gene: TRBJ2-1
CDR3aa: SEGGRHSYNEQF

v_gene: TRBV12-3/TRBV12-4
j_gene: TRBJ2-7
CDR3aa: ASNSGRNYEQY

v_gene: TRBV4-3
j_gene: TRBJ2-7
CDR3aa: ASSQDARGLYEKY

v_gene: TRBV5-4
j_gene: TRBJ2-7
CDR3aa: ATHGGSGTYEQY

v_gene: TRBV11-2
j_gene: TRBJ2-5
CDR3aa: ASSLGPWLETQY

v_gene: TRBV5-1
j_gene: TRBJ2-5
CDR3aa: ASSLVGTAGQETQY

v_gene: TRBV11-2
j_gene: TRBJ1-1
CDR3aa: ASSLPIVGGETEAF

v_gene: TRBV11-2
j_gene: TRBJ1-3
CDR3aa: ASSPPGTGDTIY

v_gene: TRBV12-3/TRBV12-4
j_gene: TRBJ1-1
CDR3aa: ASSHVPEAF

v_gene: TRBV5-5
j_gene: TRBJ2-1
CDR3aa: AGSAAGSSYNEQF

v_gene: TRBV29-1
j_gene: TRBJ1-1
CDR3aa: SNYRDMNTEAF

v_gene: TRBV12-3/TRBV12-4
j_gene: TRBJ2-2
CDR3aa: GSGSRGTATGELF

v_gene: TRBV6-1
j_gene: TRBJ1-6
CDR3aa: ASSESRTGMVPLH

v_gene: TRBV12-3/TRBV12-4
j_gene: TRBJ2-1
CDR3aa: ASSAWTRGNEQF

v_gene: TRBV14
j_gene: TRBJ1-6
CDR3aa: ASSQLTALGASPLH

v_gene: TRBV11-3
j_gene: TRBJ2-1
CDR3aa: ASSLGTSGRIEQF

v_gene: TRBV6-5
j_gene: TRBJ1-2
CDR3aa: ASSYSIIGINGYA

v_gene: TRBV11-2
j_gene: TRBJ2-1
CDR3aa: ASSQREDGGVIYNEQF

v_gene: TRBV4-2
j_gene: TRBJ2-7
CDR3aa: ASRDLSSYEQY

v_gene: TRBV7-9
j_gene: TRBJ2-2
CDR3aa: ASSSRDAGELF

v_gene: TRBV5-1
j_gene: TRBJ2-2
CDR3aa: ASSPTSGNVTGELF

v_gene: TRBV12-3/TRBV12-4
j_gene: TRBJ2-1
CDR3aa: ASSLPGRGGEQF